The text below deals with one T cell receptor (beta chain). No antigen is known for it. The germline V gene encodes CDR1 SGHTA and CDR2 FQGNSA. Trimming removed 5 bases at V and 4 bases at J, with 17 bases between. The CDR3 is made up of 15 amino acids. The entry originates in a study of T cell responses to AZD1222 COVID-19 vaccine. Produced via immunoSEQ multiplex PCR; TCRdb's table is partial and in-frame only. The data hold 150,000 or so clones, with just under 95% observed a single time. Broader study findings: Vaccination with two AZD1222 doses was followed by a rise in Spike-specific TCR breadth and depth. Across spike, vaccine-associated CD4 TCRs were found, dominant at 160-218 and 743-854. Sampling captured repertoires only after the peak T cell response.

The receptor comes from an adult in good health. The rearrangement links TRBV7-2 to TRBJ1-1; D uncertain. This specimen was peripheral blood, taken on day 0 of AZD1222 vaccination. The CDR3 sequence: CASSPTGPRGTEAFF. The CDR3 bases are TGTGCCAGCAGCCCAACCGGGCCGCGGGGCACTGAAGCTTTCTTT.